This is a list of T cell receptor beta chains from one sample in a study of control samples from healthy donors and cancer patients. Measured with immunoSEQ multiplex PCR; TCRdb has only the in-frame clones, and not every one. The data show about 190,000 clones, and the top ten clones hold approximately 2.2%. The sequencing sample was made of blood. The receptors come from a woman aged 25-40 years in good health. CDR3s include the opening cysteine and the closing phenylalanine or tryptophan. Fields, in order: V gene, J gene, D gene, CDR3 protein, CDR3 DNA. D genes are given only for firm matches.

V gene: TRBV4-1
J gene: TRBJ1-2
D gene: -
CDR3 protein: CASSQVVRGLVLNYGYTF
CDR3 DNA: TGCGCCAGCAGCCAAGTTGTAAGAGGACTTGTACTCAACTATGGCTACACCTTC

V gene: TRBV25-1
J gene: TRBJ1-6
D gene: -
CDR3 protein: CASSATRLEQGGNSPLHF
CDR3 DNA: TGTGCCAGCAGTGCCACGAGACTTGAACAGGGAGGCAATTCACCCCTCCACTTT

V gene: TRBV9
J gene: TRBJ2-5
D gene: TRBD2
CDR3 protein: CASSVALAGTRETQYF
CDR3 DNA: TGTGCCAGCAGCGTAGCCCTAGCGGGGACTCGGGAGACCCAGTACTTC

V gene: TRBV7-3
J gene: TRBJ2-4
D gene: -
CDR3 protein: CASSSDLSHIQYF
CDR3 DNA: TGTGCCAGCAGCTCTGACTTGTCTCACATTCAGTACTTC

V gene: TRBV2
J gene: TRBJ2-6
D gene: -
CDR3 protein: CASGSNRAGANVLTF
CDR3 DNA: TGTGCCAGCGGAAGTAACAGGGCTGGGGCCAACGTCCTGACTTTC

V gene: TRBV2
J gene: TRBJ1-2
D gene: -
CDR3 protein: CASRPSGIKLDGYTF
CDR3 DNA: TGTGCCAGCAGACCCTCAGGGATCAAACTTGATGGCTACACCTTC

V gene: TRBV5-1
J gene: TRBJ1-3
D gene: TRBD1
CDR3 protein: CASSGQGAGNTIYF
CDR3 DNA: TGCGCCAGCAGCGGGCAGGGGGCTGGAAACACCATATATTTT

V gene: TRBV19
J gene: TRBJ1-1
D gene: -
CDR3 protein: CASIMQGSDNTEAFF
CDR3 DNA: TGTGCCAGTATCATGCAGGGCTCGGACAACACTGAAGCTTTCTTT

V gene: TRBV19
J gene: TRBJ1-5
D gene: -
CDR3 protein: CASTRVHGRGGQPQHF
CDR3 DNA: TGTGCCAGTACCCGGGTTCATGGGCGGGGCGGTCAGCCCCAGCATTTT

V gene: TRBV12-1
J gene: TRBJ1-2
D gene: -
CDR3 protein: CASSLSRYTF
CDR3 DNA: TGTGCCAGCAGCTTATCGCGGTACACCTTC

V gene: TRBV11-2
J gene: TRBJ2-7
D gene: TRBD2
CDR3 protein: CASSLSGGPYEQYF
CDR3 DNA: TGTGCCAGCAGCTTAAGCGGGGGACCCTACGAGCAGTACTTC

V gene: TRBV30
J gene: TRBJ1-2
D gene: -
CDR3 protein: CAWSQAGSGYTF
CDR3 DNA: TGTGCCTGGAGTCAGGCAGGCTCTGGCTACACCTTC

V gene: TRBV4-2
J gene: TRBJ1-6
D gene: -
CDR3 protein: CASSQDMNNSPLHF
CDR3 DNA: TGTGCCAGCAGCCAAGATATGAATAATTCACCCCTCCACTTT

V gene: TRBV11-3
J gene: TRBJ1-1
D gene: -
CDR3 protein: CASSFREQSEAFF
CDR3 DNA: TGTGCCAGCAGCTTCAGGGAACAGTCCGAAGCTTTCTTT

V gene: TRBV6-6
J gene: TRBJ1-2
D gene: -
CDR3 protein: CASSSSGNGYTF
CDR3 DNA: TGTGCCAGCAGTTCCTCAGGCAATGGCTACACCTTC

V gene: TRBV4-1
J gene: TRBJ2-5
D gene: -
CDR3 protein: CASSQGLKETQYF
CDR3 DNA: TGCGCCAGCAGCCAAGGACTAAAAGAGACCCAGTACTTC